This is a list of T cell receptor beta chains from one sample in a study of T-cell memory formation after mild COVID-19. One entry per CDR3 protein, called by TCRdb with MiXCR from the 5' RACE reads. This table holds around 200,000 distinct CDR3 sequences, less than 20% found once. The sample consisted of PBMCs or a T cell subset sorted from them (not recorded which). The receptor set was obtained from a man aged 18 to 35 who had mild COVID-19 (a few samples of this study predate the infection). Cell type and time point are not known. Both conserved end residues are part of each CDR3. Each record gives: V gene, clone size, J gene, D gene, CDR3 DNA, CDR3 protein. A D gene is named only where the DNA matches it firmly. A clone size is listed for some rows: how often the clone was seen (once, few, many), or a class if it is expanded.

v_call: TRBV15
clone_size: NA
j_call: TRBJ1-2
d_call: NA
cdr3_nt: TGTGCCACCAGCAGAGATAACGGCTATGGCTACACCTTC
cdr3_aa: CATSRDNGYGYTF

v_call: TRBV4-1
clone_size: NA
j_call: TRBJ1-1
d_call: NA
cdr3_nt: TGCGCCAGCAGCTCACGGCAGGGGATGGGGGGGAACACTGAAGCTTTCTTT
cdr3_aa: CASSSRQGMGGNTEAFF

v_call: TRBV20-1
clone_size: NA
j_call: TRBJ2-7
d_call: NA
cdr3_nt: TGCAGTGCGATTCATGCGTCCCCTTGGCAGTACTTC
cdr3_aa: CSAIHASPWQYF

v_call: TRBV25-1
clone_size: few
j_call: TRBJ2-5
d_call: NA
cdr3_nt: TGTGCCAGCAGTGAAGAGGGGGGGCGGGAGACCCAGTACTTC
cdr3_aa: CASSEEGGRETQYF

v_call: TRBV7-9
clone_size: NA
j_call: TRBJ2-1
d_call: TRBD1
cdr3_nt: TGTGCCAGCAGTTTGGACAGGGTTCGGTTCTTC
cdr3_aa: CASSLDRVRFF

v_call: TRBV11-2
clone_size: NA
j_call: TRBJ2-3
d_call: NA
cdr3_nt: TGTGCCAGCAGCTTAGACCACAACGGTGATACGCAGTATTTT
cdr3_aa: CASSLDHNGDTQYF

v_call: TRBV4-3
clone_size: few
j_call: TRBJ1-4
d_call: NA
cdr3_nt: TGCGCCAGCAGCCAAGATGTGGTAACATCAAAACTGTTTTTT
cdr3_aa: CASSQDVVTSKLFF

v_call: TRBV7-2
clone_size: NA
j_call: TRBJ1-1
d_call: NA
cdr3_nt: TGTGCCAGCAGCTTCCTACTCCATAGCTTCAACACTGAAGCTTTCTTT
cdr3_aa: CASSFLLHSFNTEAFF

v_call: TRBV6-1
clone_size: few
j_call: TRBJ2-4
d_call: TRBD1
cdr3_nt: TGTGCCAGCAGTGCCGGGCCGACAGGGTCCGAAGCTCAGTACTTC
cdr3_aa: CASSAGPTGSEAQYF

v_call: TRBV10-3
clone_size: NA
j_call: TRBJ1-1
d_call: NA
cdr3_nt: TGTGCCATCCCGGACTTCTTTTTTCAACCCGAGAACACTGAAGCTTTCTTT
cdr3_aa: CAIPDFFFQPENTEAFF

v_call: TRBV6-2/TRBV6-3
clone_size: NA
j_call: TRBJ1-1
d_call: NA
cdr3_nt: TGTGCCAGCAGTTCTAATAGGGATACTGAAGCTTTCTTT
cdr3_aa: CASSSNRDTEAFF

v_call: TRBV12-3/TRBV12-4
clone_size: NA
j_call: TRBJ1-6
d_call: TRBD1
cdr3_nt: TGTGCCAGCAGCCGGACAGGGGCAAATTCACCCCTCCACTTT
cdr3_aa: CASSRTGANSPLHF

v_call: TRBV7-3
clone_size: NA
j_call: TRBJ1-1
d_call: NA
cdr3_nt: TGTGCCAGCAGCTTCAGTCAGGGAACCACTGAAGCTTTCTTT
cdr3_aa: CASSFSQGTTEAFF

v_call: TRBV5-1
clone_size: few
j_call: TRBJ2-3
d_call: NA
cdr3_nt: TGCGCCAGCAGCTTGGAGCCAGATACGCAGTATTTT
cdr3_aa: CASSLEPDTQYF

v_call: TRBV4-3
clone_size: NA
j_call: TRBJ1-4
d_call: NA
cdr3_nt: TGCGCCAGCAGCCAAGCTGGGAGTGAAAAACTGTTTTTT
cdr3_aa: CASSQAGSEKLFF

v_call: TRBV18
clone_size: few
j_call: TRBJ1-1
d_call: NA
cdr3_nt: TGTGCCAGCTCACCCGCGGGGGGTGAAGCTTTCTTT
cdr3_aa: CASSPAGGEAFF

v_call: TRBV6-5
clone_size: once
j_call: TRBJ2-1
d_call: NA
cdr3_nt: TGTGCCAGCAGTGAAGTTGGGGTGAATGAGCAGTTCTTC
cdr3_aa: CASSEVGVNEQFF

v_call: TRBV6-5
clone_size: few
j_call: TRBJ2-7
d_call: NA
cdr3_nt: TGTGCCAGCAGTACACTCACCGGGACCTACGAGCAGTACTTC
cdr3_aa: CASSTLTGTYEQYF

v_call: TRBV7-2
clone_size: NA
j_call: TRBJ2-1
d_call: NA
cdr3_nt: TGTGCCAGCAGCCCTCAGGGAGGTCTACAGTTCTTC
cdr3_aa: CASSPQGGLQFF

v_call: TRBV3-1
clone_size: few
j_call: TRBJ2-7
d_call: NA
cdr3_nt: TGTGCCAGCAGCCAAGATTGGGGAGGCTCCTACGAGCAGTACTTC
cdr3_aa: CASSQDWGGSYEQYF

v_call: TRBV6-2/TRBV6-3
clone_size: few
j_call: TRBJ1-1
d_call: TRBD1
cdr3_nt: TGTGCCAGCAGGCCTCGGGACAGGGGGACTGAAGCTTTCTTT
cdr3_aa: CASRPRDRGTEAFF

v_call: TRBV12-3/TRBV12-4
clone_size: NA
j_call: TRBJ1-5
d_call: NA
cdr3_nt: TGTGCCAGCAAATACGAAGAGGGTCGCAATCAGCCCCAGCATTTT
cdr3_aa: CASKYEEGRNQPQHF

v_call: TRBV20-1
clone_size: NA
j_call: TRBJ1-4
d_call: NA
cdr3_nt: TGCAGTGGTTGGGGGGAGGGGGAAAAACTGTTTTTT
cdr3_aa: CSGWGEGEKLFF

v_call: TRBV20-1
clone_size: NA
j_call: TRBJ2-2
d_call: TRBD2
cdr3_nt: TGCAGTGCCCGAATGGGTAGCGGGGCGAACACCGGGGAGCTGTTTTTT
cdr3_aa: CSARMGSGANTGELFF

v_call: TRBV5-5
clone_size: NA
j_call: TRBJ2-7
d_call: NA
cdr3_nt: TGTGCCAGCAGACAGGGTCTAAGCACCTACGAGCAGTACTTC
cdr3_aa: CASRQGLSTYEQYF

v_call: TRBV12-3/TRBV12-4
clone_size: few
j_call: TRBJ1-3
d_call: NA
cdr3_nt: TGTGCCAGCAGCCCGCGGCCCTTCTCTGGAAACACCATATATTTT
cdr3_aa: CASSPRPFSGNTIYF

v_call: TRBV5-1
clone_size: NA
j_call: TRBJ2-7
d_call: TRBD1
cdr3_nt: TGCGCCAGCAACTCGGGACAGGGCTACGAGCAGTACTTC
cdr3_aa: CASNSGQGYEQYF

v_call: TRBV6-2/TRBV6-3
clone_size: few
j_call: TRBJ2-5
d_call: NA
cdr3_nt: TGTGCCAGCAGTTACGAAAGGGATCCGCGGCAAGAGACCCAGTACTTC
cdr3_aa: CASSYERDPRQETQYF

v_call: TRBV6-2/TRBV6-3
clone_size: few
j_call: TRBJ1-1
d_call: NA
cdr3_nt: TGTGCCAGCAGTTACTGGGGATCCACTGAAGCTTTCTTT
cdr3_aa: CASSYWGSTEAFF

v_call: TRBV10-3
clone_size: NA
j_call: TRBJ2-5
d_call: NA
cdr3_nt: TGTGCCATCAGTGCAAAGGCAGTCCAAGAGACCCAGTACTTC
cdr3_aa: CAISAKAVQETQYF

v_call: TRBV7-3
clone_size: few
j_call: TRBJ1-1
d_call: TRBD1
cdr3_nt: TGTGCCAGCAGCCCGACAGGGACGGACACTGAAGCTTTCTTT
cdr3_aa: CASSPTGTDTEAFF

v_call: TRBV2
clone_size: few
j_call: TRBJ1-2
d_call: NA
cdr3_nt: TGTGCTAGCGCCGGGGATGAGGAGGGCTACACCTTC
cdr3_aa: CASAGDEEGYTF

v_call: TRBV28
clone_size: few
j_call: TRBJ2-3
d_call: NA
cdr3_nt: TGTGCCAGCAGTTTGGGAATCACAGATACGCAGTATTTT
cdr3_aa: CASSLGITDTQYF

v_call: TRBV12-3/TRBV12-4
clone_size: few
j_call: TRBJ2-4
d_call: NA
cdr3_nt: TGTGCCAGCAGTTTCGGGGGCAAAAACATTCAGTACTTC
cdr3_aa: CASSFGGKNIQYF

v_call: TRBV7-2
clone_size: few
j_call: TRBJ2-5
d_call: NA
cdr3_nt: TGTGCCAGCAGCTTTGACCCGACGGAGACCCAGTACTTC
cdr3_aa: CASSFDPTETQYF

v_call: TRBV27
clone_size: NA
j_call: TRBJ2-1
d_call: NA
cdr3_nt: TGTGCCAGCACCCGCCGGGGGGCCAACAATGAGCAGTTCTTC
cdr3_aa: CASTRRGANNEQFF

v_call: TRBV7-9
clone_size: NA
j_call: TRBJ1-4
d_call: NA
cdr3_nt: TGTGCCAGCAGCTTACGAGACGGGCTTAATGAAAAACTGTTTTTT
cdr3_aa: CASSLRDGLNEKLFF

v_call: TRBV20-1
clone_size: NA
j_call: TRBJ2-3
d_call: TRBD1
cdr3_nt: TGCAGTGCAACAGGGGGAAGCACAGATACGCAGTATTTT
cdr3_aa: CSATGGSTDTQYF

v_call: TRBV4-3
clone_size: NA
j_call: TRBJ1-2
d_call: TRBD1
cdr3_nt: TGCGCCAGCAGCCCAAAGGACAGGGCTGTTCATGGCTACACCTTC
cdr3_aa: CASSPKDRAVHGYTF

v_call: TRBV7-9
clone_size: few
j_call: TRBJ1-6
d_call: NA
cdr3_nt: TGTGCCAGCAGCTTAGTGGGGGGAGCGGATTCACCCCTCCACTTT
cdr3_aa: CASSLVGGADSPLHF

v_call: TRBV7-2
clone_size: NA
j_call: TRBJ1-6
d_call: TRBD1
cdr3_nt: TGTGCCAGCAGCTCCTGGGGACAGGAAAATTCACCCCTCCACTTT
cdr3_aa: CASSSWGQENSPLHF

v_call: TRBV6-2/TRBV6-3
clone_size: many
j_call: TRBJ2-3
d_call: NA
cdr3_nt: TGTGCCAGCAGTTTCGCTGCAGATACGCAGTATTTT
cdr3_aa: CASSFAADTQYF